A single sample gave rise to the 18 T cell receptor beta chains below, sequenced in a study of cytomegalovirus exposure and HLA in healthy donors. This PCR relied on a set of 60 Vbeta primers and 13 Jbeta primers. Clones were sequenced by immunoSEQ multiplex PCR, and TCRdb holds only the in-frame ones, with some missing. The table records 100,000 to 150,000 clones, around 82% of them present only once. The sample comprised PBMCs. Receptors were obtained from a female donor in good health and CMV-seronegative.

CDR3 residues: CASSQGGRQGNEQFF. CDR3 coding DNA: TGCGCCAGCAGCCAAGGCGGCCGTCAGGGGAATGAGCAGTTCTTC. The chain combines TRBV4-1 with TRBJ2-1, with D possibly matching TRBD1 (6 bases). Germline V gene sequence: CDR1 MGHRA, CDR2 YSYEKL. With 1 base removed from V and 7 bases from J, the gap between germline ends came to 14 bases. This CDR3 spans 15 amino acids.

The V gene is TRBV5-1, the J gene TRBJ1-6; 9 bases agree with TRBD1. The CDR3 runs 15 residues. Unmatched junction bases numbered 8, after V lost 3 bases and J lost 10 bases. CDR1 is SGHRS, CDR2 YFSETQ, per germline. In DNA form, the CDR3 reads TGCGCCAGCAGCTCGACCGGACAGGGGACCTCACCCCTCCACTTT. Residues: CASSSTGQGTSPLHF. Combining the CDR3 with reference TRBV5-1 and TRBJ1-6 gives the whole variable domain KAGVTQTPRYLIKTRGQQVTLSCSPISGHRSVSWYQQTPGQGLQFLFEYFSETQRNKGNFPGRFSGRQFSNSRSEMNVSTLELGDSALYLCASSSTGQGTSPLHFGNGTRLTVT.

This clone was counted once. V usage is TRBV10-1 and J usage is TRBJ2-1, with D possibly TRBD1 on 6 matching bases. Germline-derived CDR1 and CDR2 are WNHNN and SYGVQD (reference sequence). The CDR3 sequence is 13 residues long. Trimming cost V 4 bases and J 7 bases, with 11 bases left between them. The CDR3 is CASSGGTFNEQFF. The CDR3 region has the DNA TGCGCCAGCAGTGGGGGGACATTTAATGAGCAGTTCTTC.

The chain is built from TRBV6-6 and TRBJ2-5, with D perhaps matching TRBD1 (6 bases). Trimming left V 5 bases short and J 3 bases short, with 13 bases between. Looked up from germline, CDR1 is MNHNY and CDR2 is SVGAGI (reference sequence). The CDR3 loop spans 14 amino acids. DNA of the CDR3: TGTGCCAGCAGTAGAATTCAGGGGAAAGAGACCCAGTACTTC. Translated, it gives CASSRIQGKETQYF.

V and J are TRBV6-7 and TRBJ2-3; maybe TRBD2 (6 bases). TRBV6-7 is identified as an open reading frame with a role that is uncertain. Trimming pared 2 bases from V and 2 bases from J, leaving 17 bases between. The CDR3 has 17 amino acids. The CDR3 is CASSYTRAGFFTDTQYF. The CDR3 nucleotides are TGTGCCAGCAGTTACACCCGAGCGGGCTTTTTCACAGATACGCAGTATTTT.

The CDR3 region is CATSRALAGDTQYF. DNA of the CDR3: TGTGCCACCAGCAGAGCGCTAGCGGGAGATACGCAGTATTTT. The rearrangement joins TRBV15 to TRBJ2-3; TRBD2 matches at 8 bases. The CDR3 is made up of 14 amino acids. Per the germline V gene, CDR1 is LNHNV and CDR2 is YYDKDF (reference sequence). The V segment lost 1 base and the J segment 5 bases; nucleotides outside the gene matches: 2.

CDR3 in DNA: TGTGCCAGCAGTTTATCCTACCGACAGGGGATTTACAATGAGCAGTTCTTC. This sequence encodes CASSLSYRQGIYNEQFF. This sequence joins TRBV28 and TRBJ2-1; 8 nucleotides match TRBD1. The CDR3 spans 17 residues. V lost 1 base to trimming and J lost 4 bases; unmatched junction nucleotides: 9. The germline CDR1 and CDR2 sequences are MDHEN and SYDVKM. Full variable domain (remainder filled in from reference TRBV28 and TRBJ2-1): DVKVTQSSRYLVKRTGEKVFLECVQDMDHENMFWYRQDPGLGLRLIYFSYDVKMKEKGDIPEGYSVSREKKERFSLILESASTNQTSMYLCASSLSYRQGIYNEQFFGPGTRLTVL.

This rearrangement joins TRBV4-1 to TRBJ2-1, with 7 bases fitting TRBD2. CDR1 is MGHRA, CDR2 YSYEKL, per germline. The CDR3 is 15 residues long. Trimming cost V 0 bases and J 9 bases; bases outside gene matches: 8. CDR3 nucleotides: TGCGCCAGCAGCCAAGACGTCGGGAGGTTAGGTGAGCAGTTCTTC. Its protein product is CASSQDVGRLGEQFF.

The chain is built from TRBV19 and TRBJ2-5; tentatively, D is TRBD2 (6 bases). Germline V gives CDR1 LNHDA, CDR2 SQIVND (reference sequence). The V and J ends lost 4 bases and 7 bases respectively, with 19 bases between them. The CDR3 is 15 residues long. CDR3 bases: TGTGCCAGTAGTACCTTGGACCTCCTGGGAGGGACCCAGTACTTC. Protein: CASSTLDLLGGTQYF.

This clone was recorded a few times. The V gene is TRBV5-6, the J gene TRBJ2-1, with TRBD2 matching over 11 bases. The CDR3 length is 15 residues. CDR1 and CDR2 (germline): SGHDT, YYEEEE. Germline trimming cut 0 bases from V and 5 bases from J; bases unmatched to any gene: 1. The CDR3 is CASSLGLAGNNEQFF. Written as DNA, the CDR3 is TGTGCCAGCAGCTTGGGACTAGCGGGAAACAATGAGCAGTTCTTC.

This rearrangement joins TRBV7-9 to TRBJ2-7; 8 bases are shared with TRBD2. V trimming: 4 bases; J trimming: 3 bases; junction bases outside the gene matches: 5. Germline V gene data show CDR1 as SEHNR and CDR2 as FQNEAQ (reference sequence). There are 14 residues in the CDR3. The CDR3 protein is CASSSRGGLYEQYF. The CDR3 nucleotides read TGTGCCAGCAGCTCTCGGGGGGGCCTCTACGAGCAGTACTTC.

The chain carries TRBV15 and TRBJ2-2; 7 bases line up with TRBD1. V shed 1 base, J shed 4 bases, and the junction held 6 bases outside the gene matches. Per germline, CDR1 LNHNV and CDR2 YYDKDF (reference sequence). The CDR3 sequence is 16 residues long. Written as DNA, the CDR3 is TGTGCCACCAGCAGAGGACAGGGCAGGGGCACCGGGGAGCTGTTTTTT. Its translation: CATSRGQGRGTGELFF.

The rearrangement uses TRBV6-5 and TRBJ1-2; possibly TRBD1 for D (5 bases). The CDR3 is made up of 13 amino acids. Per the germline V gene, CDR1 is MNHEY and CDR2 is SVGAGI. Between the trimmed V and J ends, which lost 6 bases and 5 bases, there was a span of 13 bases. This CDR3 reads CASSRGGEYGYTF. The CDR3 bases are TGTGCCAGCAGCCGCGGGGGAGAGTATGGCTACACCTTC.

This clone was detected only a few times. CDR3 loop: CASSEGELYEQYF. The DNA of the CDR3 is TGTGCCAGCAGTGAAGGAGAACTCTACGAGCAGTACTTC. The chain employs TRBV6-1 and TRBJ2-7; D is unresolved. Germline values: CDR1 MNHNS, CDR2 SASEGT. The CDR3 contains 13 residues. The V end lost 1 base, the J end lost 3 bases, and 7 bases lay between the germline ends.

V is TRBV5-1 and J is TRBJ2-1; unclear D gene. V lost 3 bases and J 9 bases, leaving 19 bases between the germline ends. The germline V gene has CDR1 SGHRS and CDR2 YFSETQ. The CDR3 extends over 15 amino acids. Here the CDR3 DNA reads TGCGCCAGCAGCTCACAACTATCCCAAAATGCTGAGCAGTTCTTC. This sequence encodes CASSSQLSQNAEQFF.

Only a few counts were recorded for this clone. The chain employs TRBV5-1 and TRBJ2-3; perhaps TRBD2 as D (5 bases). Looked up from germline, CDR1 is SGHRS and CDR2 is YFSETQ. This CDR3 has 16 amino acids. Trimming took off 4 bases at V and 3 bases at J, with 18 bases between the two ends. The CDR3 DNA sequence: TGCGCCAGCAGCCCTCTACTAGAACGATTTACAGATACGCAGTATTTT. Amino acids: CASSPLLERFTDTQYF.

CDR3 nucleotide sequence: TGTGCCAGCAGTTCAGGGTTGAGCTACAATGAGCAGTTCTTC. This sequence encodes CASSSGLSYNEQFF. The rearrangement joins TRBV6-5 to TRBJ2-1; D is possibly TRBD1 (5 bases). The CDR3 length is 14 residues. The germline gives CDR1 MNHEY, CDR2 SVGAGI. Trimming left V 4 bases short and J 3 bases short, with 10 bases between.

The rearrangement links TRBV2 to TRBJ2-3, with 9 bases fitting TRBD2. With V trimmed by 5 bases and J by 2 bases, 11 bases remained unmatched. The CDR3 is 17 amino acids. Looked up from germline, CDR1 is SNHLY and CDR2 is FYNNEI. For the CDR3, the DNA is TGTGCCAGCAGTTCGCTAGCGGGATTTGGGGCCACAGATACGCAGTATTTT. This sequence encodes CASSSLAGFGATDTQYF.